What follows are 10 T cell receptor beta chains derived from one specimen sequenced in a study of cytomegalovirus exposure and HLA in healthy donors. TCRdb's copy holds only in-frame clones and misses some; the assay was immunoSEQ multiplex PCR. In the table there are more than 85,000 clones, approximately 94% of which are singletons. The sample taken for sequencing was PBMCs. Receptors were obtained from a woman in her late teens or twenties in good health and CMV-seronegative.

The chain links TRBV9 to TRBJ2-1; no reliable D call. This CDR3 is 13 amino acids long. V was shortened by 3 bases and J by 8 bases, with 12 bases between the two germline ends. CDR1 SGDLS and CDR2 YYNGEE come from the germline V gene. CDR3 loop: CASSALTWDEQFF. The CDR3 bases are TGTGCCAGCAGCGCTCTGACTTGGGATGAGCAGTTCTTC. The full variable domain, rest sourced from reference TRBV9 and TRBJ2-1, is DSGVTQTPKHLITATGQRVTLRCSPRSGDLSVYWYQQSLDQGLQFLIQYYNGEERAKGNILERFSAQQFPDLHSELNLSSLELGDSALYFCASSALTWDEQFFGPGTRLTVL.

The rearrangement uses TRBV29-1 and TRBJ2-7; 10 bases line up with TRBD1. V lost 1 base to trimming and J lost 3 bases; unmatched junction nucleotides: 9. This CDR3 is 16 amino acids long. Germline CDR1 SQVTM, CDR2 ANQGSEA. CDR3: CSVEGKSGTGDYEQYF. Here the CDR3 DNA reads TGCAGCGTTGAAGGAAAGTCCGGGACAGGGGACTACGAGCAGTACTTC.

The V gene is TRBV7-2, the J gene TRBJ2-1, with TRBD1 identical over 11 bases. Germline V gene sequence: CDR1 SGHTA, CDR2 FQGNSA. The CDR3 length is 15 residues. V shed 5 bases, J shed 7 bases, and the junction held 7 bases outside the gene matches. The CDR3 DNA follows: TGTGCCAGCAGCCCCCGGACAGGGGGCGAGAATGAGCAGTTCTTC. Its translation: CASSPRTGGENEQFF.

The chain has TRBV6-1 and TRBJ1-1; D is unclear. V was shortened by 8 bases and J by 1 base, with 11 bases between the two germline ends. From germline, CDR1 is MNHNS and CDR2 SASEGT. The CDR3 loop spans 13 amino acids. CDR3 residues: CASQRQPNTEAFF. CDR3 in DNA: TGTGCCAGCCAAAGACAACCGAACACTGAAGCTTTCTTT.

The gene calls are TRBV5-6 and TRBJ2-2; D gene unclear. The germline gives CDR1 SGHDT, CDR2 YYEEEE. CDR3 length: 12 residues. V was shortened by 2 bases and J by 6 bases, with 5 bases between the two germline ends. CDR3 amino acids: CASSLSAGELFF. The CDR3 nucleotides read TGTGCCAGCAGCTTAAGCGCCGGGGAGCTGTTTTTT.

The rearrangement links TRBV4-2 to TRBJ2-2; TRBD1 matches at 7 bases. The junction had 12 bases not matched to a gene; V was cut back by 8 bases and J by 0 bases. This CDR3 is built from 17 residues. Germline loops: CDR1 LGHNA, CDR2 YNFKEQ. CDR3 amino acids: CASGLRAGQANTGELFF. CDR3 bases: TGTGCCAGCGGACTCCGAGCCGGACAGGCGAACACCGGGGAGCTGTTTTTT.

This clone was counted only a few times. The chain links TRBV4-1 to TRBJ1-2; possible D gene TRBD1, 6 bases. This CDR3 comprises 12 residues. Trimming cost V 2 bases and J 5 bases, with 6 bases left between them. Germline CDR1 MGHRA, CDR2 YSYEKL. This CDR3 is CASSQQGYGYTF. The CDR3 coding sequence is TGCGCCAGCAGCCAACAGGGGTATGGCTACACCTTC.

This clone was recorded only once. CDR3 residues: CASSYGTHYGYTF. In nucleotides, the CDR3 is TGTGCCAGCAGTTACGGGACTCACTATGGCTACACCTTC. V gene TRBV6-5 combines with J gene TRBJ1-2; TRBD1 might be the D (5 bases). CDR1 and CDR2 from the germline V gene are MNHEY and SVGAGI. This CDR3 is built from 13 residues. Trimming shortened V by 2 bases and J by 3 bases, and 7 bases separated the two germline ends.

The rearrangement uses TRBV9 and TRBJ2-3, with a tentative D call TRBD1 (5 bases). Germline CDR1 and CDR2: SGDLS and YYNGEE. The V gene lost 0 bases and the J gene lost 4 bases, with 12 bases spanning the gap. The CDR3 totals 15 residues. Written as DNA, the CDR3 is TGTGCCAGCAGCGTAGGTCAGGGAATGGCAGATACGCAGTATTTT. Residues: CASSVGQGMADTQYF.

This chain connects TRBV27 to TRBJ1-4; D might be TRBD1 (6 bases). Germline CDR1 and CDR2: MNHEY and SMNVEV (reference sequence). The V and J ends lost 2 bases and 6 bases respectively, with 19 bases between them. This CDR3 has 17 residues. The CDR3 coding sequence is TGTGCCAGCAGTTTAACACAGGGTGAACTTGGGTATGAAAAACTGTTTTTT. Amino acid sequence: CASSLTQGELGYEKLFF.